This TCR beta chain stems from a study of graft-versus-host responses after intestinal transplantation (dated by TCRdb to the early 2020s). Context from the whole study: Multivisceral, liver-intestinal, or isolated intestinal transplants were received by the recipients. Graft-versus-host and host-versus-graft alloreactive T cell clones were tracked in the graft, circulation and bone marrow after intestinal transplantation using bulk TCR-beta CDR3 sequencing. Every recipient was given anti-thymocyte globulin induction, then maintenance tacrolimus and steroids for about three years. A cohort of 20 to 25 intestinal transplant recipients, including one retransplant, was enrolled, and 3 patients lacking pretransplant specimens were excluded. A peak of at least 4% donor T cells among recipient peripheral blood mononuclear cells was the definition used for donor T cell macrochimerism. To identify alloreactive clones, pre-transplant mixed lymphocyte reaction products were sequenced and then compared with unstimulated pre-transplant donor and recipient T cells. Rather than being sequenced by the commercial service, samples from three later patients were sequenced in-house on an Illumina MiSeq and processed with MiXCR.

Paper-wide results and their limitations: GvH clones were detected in recipient bone marrow, and some of these GvH clones were observed earlier in ileal mucosa or blood, consistent with an intestinal mucosal origin. The conclusions were limited by the relatively low number and heterogeneity of the intestinal transplant patients. In patients with donor T cell macrochimerism, the allografts had high GvH to HvG T cell clonal ratios. Peak levels of circulating GvH clones were associated with declines in HvG clones early after transplant.

Points on this clone: The specificity of this receptor is unknown. No base quality information exists; no much larger clone differs at one position.

V is cut by 3 bases and J by 3 bases, and the space between the germline ends is 8 bases. Per the germline V gene, KGHSH is the CDR1 and LQKENI is the CDR2. CDR3 length: 13 amino acids, cysteine to phenylalanine. CDR3 DNA is the only sequence kept; it has 39 bases, read in frame from the first base. The method behind the library was the immunoSEQ multiplex PCR assay. For most patients, high-throughput TCR-beta CDR3 sequencing of genomic DNA was performed by Adaptive Biotechnologies. In the paper's pipeline: Adaptive's ImmunoSEQ software supplied the TCR sequencing data for about 18 patients, while MiXCR and VDJtools were used to process a few other patients. CDR3 nucleotide sequences shared between donor and recipient were removed because the origin of such sequences could not be assigned. Alloreactive clones required at least 2-fold expansion over unstimulated cells and minimum CFSE-low frequency of 0.002% (template counts) or 0.001% (read counts). Clones were considered mappable if detected in sequenced pre-transplant spleen, lymph node, or MLR CFSE-low populations of the donor or recipient. The cumulative frequency of alloreactive clones was calculated as a percentage of all sequences, weighted by copy number. TCRdb took this table from immuneACCESS and kept in-frame rearrangements with V and J called. Such tables lack part of the clones; where checked against another copy, unresolved V genes explain under half of the gap, and the rest is unexplained. D and trimming were read from the DNA, whereas the V and J calls and clone size are those reported in that table. Recorded for this sample are more than 25,000 clones; around 94% of them occurred a single time. Less than 1% of the sample is held by the ten biggest clonotypes.

Blood samples were collected up to 4 times in the first month after transplant and then at least monthly when available. The chain is assembled from TRBV18 and TRBJ2-5; 5 matching bases give a weak D call of TRBD2. The receptor was isolated from a human patient who received an intestinal transplant, so some T cells may come from the graft donor. The source material was PBMCs, sampled around 29 days after intestinal transplant. The DNA sequence is TGTGCCAGCTCACCGAGGGCCGAAGAGACCCAGTACTTC. Its amino acids are CASSPRAEETQYF. With the rest looked up from the reference TRBV18 and TRBJ2-5 genes rather than sequenced, the full variable domain is NAGVMQNPRHLVRRRGQEARLRCSPMKGHSHVYWYRQLPEEGLKFMVYLQKENIIDESGMPKERFSAEFPKEGPSILRIQQVVRGDSAAYFCASSPRAEETQYFGPGTRLLVL.